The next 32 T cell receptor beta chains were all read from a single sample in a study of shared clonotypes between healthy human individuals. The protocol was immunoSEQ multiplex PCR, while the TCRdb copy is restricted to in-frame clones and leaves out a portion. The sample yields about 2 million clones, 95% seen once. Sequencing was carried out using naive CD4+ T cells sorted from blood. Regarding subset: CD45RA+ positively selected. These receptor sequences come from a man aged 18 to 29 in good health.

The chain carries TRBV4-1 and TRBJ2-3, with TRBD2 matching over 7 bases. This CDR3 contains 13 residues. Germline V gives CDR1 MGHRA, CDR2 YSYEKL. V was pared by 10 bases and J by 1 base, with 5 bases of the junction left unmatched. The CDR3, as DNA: TGCGCCATCGGGGGGAGCGGCACAGATACGCAGTATTTT. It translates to CAIGGSGTDTQYF.

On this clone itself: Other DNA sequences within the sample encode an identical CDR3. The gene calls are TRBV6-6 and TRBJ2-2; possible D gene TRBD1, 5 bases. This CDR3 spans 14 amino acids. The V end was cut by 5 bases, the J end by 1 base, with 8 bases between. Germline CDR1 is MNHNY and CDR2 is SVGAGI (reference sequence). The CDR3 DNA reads TGTGCCAGCAGTCGGCAGGGGAACACCGGGGAGCTGTTTTTT. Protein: CASSRQGNTGELFF.

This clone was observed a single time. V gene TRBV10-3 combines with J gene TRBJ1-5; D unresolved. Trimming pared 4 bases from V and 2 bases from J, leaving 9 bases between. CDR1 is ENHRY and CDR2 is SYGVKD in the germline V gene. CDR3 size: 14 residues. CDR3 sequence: CAISGEGGNQPQHF. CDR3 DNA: TGTGCCATCAGTGGAGAGGGTGGCAATCAGCCCCAGCATTTT.

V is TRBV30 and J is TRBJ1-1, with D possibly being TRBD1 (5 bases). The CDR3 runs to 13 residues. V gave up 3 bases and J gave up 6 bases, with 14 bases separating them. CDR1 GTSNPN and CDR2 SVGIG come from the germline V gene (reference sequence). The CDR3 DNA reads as TGTGCCTGGAGGGGGGGTTTAACACCTGAAGCTTTCTTT. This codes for CAWRGGLTPEAFF.

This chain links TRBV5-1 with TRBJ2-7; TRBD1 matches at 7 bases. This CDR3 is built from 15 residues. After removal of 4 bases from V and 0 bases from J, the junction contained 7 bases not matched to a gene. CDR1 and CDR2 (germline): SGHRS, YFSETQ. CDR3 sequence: CASSTLQGSSYEQYF. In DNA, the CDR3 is TGCGCCAGCAGCACCCTACAGGGGTCCTCCTACGAGCAGTACTTC.

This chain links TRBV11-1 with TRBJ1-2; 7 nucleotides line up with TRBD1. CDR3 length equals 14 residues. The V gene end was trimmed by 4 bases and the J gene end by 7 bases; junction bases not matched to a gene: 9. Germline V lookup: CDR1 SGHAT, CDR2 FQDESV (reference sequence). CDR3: CASSSTDRAVGYTF. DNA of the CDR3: TGTGCCAGCAGCTCCACCGACAGGGCGGTTGGCTACACCTTC.

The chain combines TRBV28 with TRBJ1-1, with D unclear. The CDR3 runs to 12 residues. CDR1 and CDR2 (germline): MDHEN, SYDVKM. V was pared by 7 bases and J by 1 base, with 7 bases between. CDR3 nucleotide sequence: TGTGCCAGCATCCTTCGGAACACTGAAGCTTTCTTT. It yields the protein CASILRNTEAFF.

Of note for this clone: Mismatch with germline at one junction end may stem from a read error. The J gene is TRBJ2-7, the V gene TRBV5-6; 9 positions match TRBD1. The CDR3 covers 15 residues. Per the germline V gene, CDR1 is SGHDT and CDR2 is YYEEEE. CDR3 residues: CASSLAAGTGLEPYF. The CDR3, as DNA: TGTGCCAGCAGCTTGGCGGCCGGGACAGGGCTCGAGCCGTACTTC.

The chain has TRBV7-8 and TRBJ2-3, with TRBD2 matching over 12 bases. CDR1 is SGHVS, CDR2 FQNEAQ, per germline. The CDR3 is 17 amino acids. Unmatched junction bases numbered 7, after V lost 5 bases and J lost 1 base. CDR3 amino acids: CASSPGLAGRGTDTQYF. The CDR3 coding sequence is TGTGCCAGCAGCCCCGGACTAGCGGGGAGAGGCACAGATACGCAGTATTTT.

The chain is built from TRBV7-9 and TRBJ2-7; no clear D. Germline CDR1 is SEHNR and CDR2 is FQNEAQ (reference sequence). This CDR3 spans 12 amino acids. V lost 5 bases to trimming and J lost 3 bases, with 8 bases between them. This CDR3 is CASSLHFYEQYF. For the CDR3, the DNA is TGTGCCAGCAGCCTCCACTTCTACGAGCAGTACTTC.

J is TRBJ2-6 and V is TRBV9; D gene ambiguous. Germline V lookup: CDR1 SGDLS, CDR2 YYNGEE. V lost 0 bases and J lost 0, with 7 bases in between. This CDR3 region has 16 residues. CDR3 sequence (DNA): TGTGCCAGCAGCGTAGATCTCGTCTCTGGGGCCAACGTCCTGACTTTC. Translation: CASSVDLVSGANVLTF.

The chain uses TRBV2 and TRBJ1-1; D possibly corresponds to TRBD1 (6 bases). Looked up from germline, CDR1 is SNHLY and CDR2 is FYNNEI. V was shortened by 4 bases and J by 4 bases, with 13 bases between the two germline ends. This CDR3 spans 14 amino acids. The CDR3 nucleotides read TGTGCCAGCAGTGGCACGGGGGCAACCACTGAAGCTTTCTTT. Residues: CASSGTGATTEAFF. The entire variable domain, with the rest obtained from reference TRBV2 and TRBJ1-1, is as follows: EPEVTQTPSHQVTQMGQEVILRCVPISNHLYFYWYRQILGQKVEFLVSFYNNEISEKSEIFDDQFSVERPDGSNFTLKIRSTKLEDSAMYFCASSGTGATTEAFFGQGTRLTVV.

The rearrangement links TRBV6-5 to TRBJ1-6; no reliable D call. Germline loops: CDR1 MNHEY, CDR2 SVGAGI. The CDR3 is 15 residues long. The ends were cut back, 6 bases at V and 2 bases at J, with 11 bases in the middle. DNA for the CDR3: TGTGCCAGCAGCCGTACATCTACCTATAATTCACCCCTCCACTTT. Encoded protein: CASSRTSTYNSPLHF.

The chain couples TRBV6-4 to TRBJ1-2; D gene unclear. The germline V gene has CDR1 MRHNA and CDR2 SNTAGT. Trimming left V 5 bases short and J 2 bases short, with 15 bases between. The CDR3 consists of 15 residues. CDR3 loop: CASSLEHAGNYGYTF. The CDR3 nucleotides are TGTGCCAGCAGTCTCGAACACGCCGGAAACTATGGCTACACCTTC.

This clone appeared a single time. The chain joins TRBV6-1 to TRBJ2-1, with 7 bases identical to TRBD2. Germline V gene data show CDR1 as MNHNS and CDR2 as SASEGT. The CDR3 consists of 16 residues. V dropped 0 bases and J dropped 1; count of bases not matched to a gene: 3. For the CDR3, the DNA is TGTGCCAGCAGTGAAGCTCGGGAGGCATCCTACAATGAGCAGTTCTTC. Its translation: CASSEAREASYNEQFF.

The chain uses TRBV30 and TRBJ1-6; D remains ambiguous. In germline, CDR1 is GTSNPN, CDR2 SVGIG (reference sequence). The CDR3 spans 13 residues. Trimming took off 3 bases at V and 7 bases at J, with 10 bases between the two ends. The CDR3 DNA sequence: TGTGCCTGGAGGGGCGGGCCGAATTCACCCCTCCACTTT. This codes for CAWRGGPNSPLHF.

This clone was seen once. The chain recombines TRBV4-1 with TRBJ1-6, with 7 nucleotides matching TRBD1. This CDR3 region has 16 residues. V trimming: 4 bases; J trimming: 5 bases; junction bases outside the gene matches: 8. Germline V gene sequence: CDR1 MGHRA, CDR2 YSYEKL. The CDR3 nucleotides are TGCGCCAGCAGCCGAACAGACAGGGAGAATAATTCACCCCTCCACTTT. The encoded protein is CASSRTDRENNSPLHF.

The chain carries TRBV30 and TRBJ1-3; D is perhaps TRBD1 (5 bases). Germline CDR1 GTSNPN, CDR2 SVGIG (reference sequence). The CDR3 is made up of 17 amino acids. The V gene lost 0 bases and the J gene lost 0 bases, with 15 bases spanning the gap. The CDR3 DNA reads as TGTGCCTGGAGTGTACTTCTGGGACGGAGCTCTGGAAACACCATATATTTT. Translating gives CAWSVLLGRSSGNTIYF.

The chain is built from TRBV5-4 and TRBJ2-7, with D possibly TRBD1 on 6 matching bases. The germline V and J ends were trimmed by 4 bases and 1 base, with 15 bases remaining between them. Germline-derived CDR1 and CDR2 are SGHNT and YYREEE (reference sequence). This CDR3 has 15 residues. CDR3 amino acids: CASSPRQEKSYEQYF. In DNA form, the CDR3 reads TGTGCCAGCAGCCCCCGACAGGAAAAGTCCTACGAGCAGTACTTC.

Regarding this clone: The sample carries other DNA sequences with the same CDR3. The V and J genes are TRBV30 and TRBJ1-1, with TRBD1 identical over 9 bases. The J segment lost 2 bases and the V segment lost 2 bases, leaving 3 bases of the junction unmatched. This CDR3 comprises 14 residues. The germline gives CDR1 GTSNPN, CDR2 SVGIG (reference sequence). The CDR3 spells CAWSPDRGNTEAFF. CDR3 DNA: TGTGCCTGGAGTCCGGACAGGGGTAACACTGAAGCTTTCTTT.

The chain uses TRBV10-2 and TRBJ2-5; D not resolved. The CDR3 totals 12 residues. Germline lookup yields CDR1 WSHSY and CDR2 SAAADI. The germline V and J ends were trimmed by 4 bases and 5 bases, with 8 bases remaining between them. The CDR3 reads CASSVVLETQYF. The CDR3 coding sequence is TGCGCCAGCAGTGTGGTCCTGGAGACCCAGTACTTC.

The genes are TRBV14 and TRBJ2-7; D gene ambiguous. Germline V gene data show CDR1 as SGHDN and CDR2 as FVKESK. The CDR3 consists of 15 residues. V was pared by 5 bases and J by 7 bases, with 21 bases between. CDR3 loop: CASSTSGSLTWEQYF. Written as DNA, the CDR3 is TGTGCCAGCAGCACTTCAGGAAGCCTCACCTGGGAGCAGTACTTC.

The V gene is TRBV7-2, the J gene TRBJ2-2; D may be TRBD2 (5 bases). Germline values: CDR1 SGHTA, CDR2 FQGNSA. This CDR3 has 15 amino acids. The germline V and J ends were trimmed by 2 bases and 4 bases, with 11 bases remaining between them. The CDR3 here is CASSLSRGSTGELFF. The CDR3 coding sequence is TGTGCCAGCAGCTTATCCAGAGGGAGCACCGGGGAGCTGTTTTTT.

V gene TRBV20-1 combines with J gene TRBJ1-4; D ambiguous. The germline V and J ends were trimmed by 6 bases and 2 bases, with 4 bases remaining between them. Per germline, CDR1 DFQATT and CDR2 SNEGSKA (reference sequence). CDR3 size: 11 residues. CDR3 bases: TGCAGTGCAGAGACTAATGAAAAACTGTTTTTT. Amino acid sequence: CSAETNEKLFF.

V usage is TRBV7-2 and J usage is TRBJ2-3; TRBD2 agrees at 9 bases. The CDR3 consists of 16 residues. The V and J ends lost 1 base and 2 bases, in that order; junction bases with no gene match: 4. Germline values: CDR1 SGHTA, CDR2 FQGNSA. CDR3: CASSLGASGDTDTQYF. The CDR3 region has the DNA TGTGCCAGCAGCTTAGGGGCTAGCGGGGACACAGATACGCAGTATTTT.

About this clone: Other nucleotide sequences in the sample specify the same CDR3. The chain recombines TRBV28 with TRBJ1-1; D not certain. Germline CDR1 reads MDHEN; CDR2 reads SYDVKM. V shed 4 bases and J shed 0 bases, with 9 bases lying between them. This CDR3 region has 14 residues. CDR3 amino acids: CASSSTGLNTEAFF. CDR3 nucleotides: TGTGCCAGCAGTTCGACGGGTTTGAACACTGAAGCTTTCTTT.

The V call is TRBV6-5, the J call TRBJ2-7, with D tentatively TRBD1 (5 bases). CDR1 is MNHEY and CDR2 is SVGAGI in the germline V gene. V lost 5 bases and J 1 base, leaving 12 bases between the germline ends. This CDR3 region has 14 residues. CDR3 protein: CASSGRTRSYEQYF. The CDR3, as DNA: TGTGCCAGCAGTGGTCGGACAAGATCCTACGAGCAGTACTTC.

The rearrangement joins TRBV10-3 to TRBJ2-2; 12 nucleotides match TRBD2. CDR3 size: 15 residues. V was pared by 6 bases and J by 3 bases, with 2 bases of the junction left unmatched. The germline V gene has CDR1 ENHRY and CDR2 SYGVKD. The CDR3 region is CAIRRTSGDTGELFF. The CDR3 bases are TGTGCCATCAGAAGGACTAGCGGGGACACCGGGGAGCTGTTTTTT.

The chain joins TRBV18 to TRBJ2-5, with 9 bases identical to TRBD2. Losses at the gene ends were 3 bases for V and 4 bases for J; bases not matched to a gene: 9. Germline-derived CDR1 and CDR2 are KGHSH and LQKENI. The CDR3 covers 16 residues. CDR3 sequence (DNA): TGTGCCAGCTCACCTCTAGCGGGGAAGCCAAGAGAGACCCAGTACTTC. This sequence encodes CASSPLAGKPRETQYF.

The CDR3 nucleotides read TGTGCCAGCAGCTTCGGACAGACCTACGAGCAGTACTTC. Translated: CASSFGQTYEQYF. The chain is built from TRBV5-4 and TRBJ2-7; tentative D call: TRBD1 (6 bases). V was cut by 2 bases and J by 2 bases, with 8 bases left in between. The CDR3 runs to 13 residues. Germline CDR1 SGHNT, CDR2 YYREEE (reference sequence).

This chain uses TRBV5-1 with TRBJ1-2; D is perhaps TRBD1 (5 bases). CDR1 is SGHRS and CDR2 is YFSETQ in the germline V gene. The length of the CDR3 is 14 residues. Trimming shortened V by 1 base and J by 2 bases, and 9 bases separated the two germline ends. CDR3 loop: CASSLFPGNYGYTF. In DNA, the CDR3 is TGCGCCAGCAGCTTGTTCCCAGGGAACTATGGCTACACCTTC.

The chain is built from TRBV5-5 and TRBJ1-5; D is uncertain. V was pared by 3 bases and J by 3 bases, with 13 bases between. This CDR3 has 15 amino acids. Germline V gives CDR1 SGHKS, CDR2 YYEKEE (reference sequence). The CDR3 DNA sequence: TGTGCCAGCAGCTCCTGGATACAGCCCAATCAGCCCCAGCATTTT. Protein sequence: CASSSWIQPNQPQHF.